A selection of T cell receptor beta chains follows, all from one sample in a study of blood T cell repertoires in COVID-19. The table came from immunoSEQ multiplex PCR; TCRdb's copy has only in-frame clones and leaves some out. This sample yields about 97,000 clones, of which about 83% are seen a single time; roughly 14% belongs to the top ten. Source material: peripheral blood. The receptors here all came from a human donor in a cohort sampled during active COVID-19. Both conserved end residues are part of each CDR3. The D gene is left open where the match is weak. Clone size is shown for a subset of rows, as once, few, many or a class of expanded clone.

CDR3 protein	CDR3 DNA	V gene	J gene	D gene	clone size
CASSATGTGWNGYTF	TGTGCCAGCAGTGCAACCGGGACAGGGTGGAATGGCTACACCTTC	TRBV6-2/TRBV6-3	TRBJ1-2	TRBD1	.
CSASISDSNQPQHF	TGCAGTGCTAGTATCAGCGATAGCAATCAGCCCCAGCATTTT	TRBV20-1	TRBJ1-5	.	few
CASSSRTSGFYNEQFF	TGTGCCAGCAGTTCCAGGACTAGCGGGTTCTACAATGAGCAGTTCTTC	TRBV7-3	TRBJ2-1	TRBD2	.
CASSKGTGSGNTIYF	TGTGCCAGCAGCAAAGGGACAGGCTCTGGAAACACCATATATTTT	TRBV7-2	TRBJ1-3	TRBD1	.
CASSYRTRVYEQYF	TGTGCCAGCAGTTACCGGACTAGAGTCTACGAGCAGTACTTC	TRBV6-5	TRBJ2-7	TRBD2	.
CASSETGRDGYTF	TGTGCCAGCAGTGAGACAGGACGGGATGGCTACACCTTC	TRBV6-1	TRBJ1-2	.	.
CASSVRTGIRLSYNEQFF	TGTGCCAGCAGCGTCCGGACAGGGATTCGTTTGAGCTACAATGAGCAGTTCTTC	TRBV7-8	TRBJ2-1	TRBD1	.
CATQDTTGNTIYF	TGTGCCACCCAGGACACCACCGGGAACACCATATATTTT	TRBV6-6	TRBJ1-3	.	.
CASSRLAGGNEQYF	TGTGCCAGCTCGCGACTAGCGGGAGGTAACGAGCAGTACTTC	TRBV18	TRBJ2-7	TRBD2	once
CASSLGLMNTEAFF	TGTGCCAGCAGCCTGGGACTGATGAACACTGAAGCTTTCTTT	TRBV11-2	TRBJ1-1	.	few
CASSATGESNQPQHF	TGTGCCAGCAGTGCGACAGGGGAGAGCAATCAGCCCCAGCATTTT	TRBV27	TRBJ1-5	TRBD1	.
CASSSFRTEPSYEQYF	TGCGCCAGCAGTTCGTTTCGGACAGAGCCTAGCTACGAGCAGTACTTC	TRBV5-1	TRBJ2-7	.	.
CASSLGQGARYNEQFF	TGCGCCAGCAGCTTGGGGCAGGGGGCCCGCTACAATGAGCAGTTCTTC	TRBV5-1	TRBJ2-1	TRBD1	.
CASSLVRGYAQYF	TGTGCCAGCAGCTTAGTTCGCGGTTATGCGCAGTATTTT	TRBV11-2	TRBJ2-3	.	.
CASSSAEIRDRVDEQYF	TGTGCCAGCAGCTCGGCTGAAATCCGGGACAGGGTCGACGAGCAGTACTTC	TRBV5-4	TRBJ2-7	TRBD1	.
CSAKTGSGYTF	TGCAGTGCTAAGACAGGCTCTGGCTACACCTTC	TRBV20-1	TRBJ1-2	.	once
CASSTGTSGSDTQYF	TGCGCCAGCAGCACCGGGACTAGCGGTTCAGATACGCAGTATTTT	TRBV5-1	TRBJ2-3	TRBD2	.
CSVDGTSGMDEQFF	TGCAGCGTTGATGGGACTAGCGGGATGGATGAGCAGTTCTTC	TRBV29-1	TRBJ2-1	TRBD2	.
CASSYLWGSSYEQYF	TGTGCCAGCAGTTACTTGTGGGGCAGCTCCTACGAGCAGTACTTC	TRBV6-6	TRBJ2-7	.	.
CASSLGGGLQAFF	TGTGCCAGCAGCTTAGGCGGGGGCTTGCAAGCTTTCTTT	TRBV11-2	TRBJ1-1	.	few
CASARAGAPTDTQYF	TGCGCCAGCGCTAGGGCGGGGGCCCCCACAGATACGCAGTATTTT	TRBV5-1	TRBJ2-3	.	.
CASSLTGWQYEKLFF	TGTGCCAGCAGTTTAACCGGGTGGCAGTATGAAAAACTGTTTTTT	TRBV6-5	TRBJ1-4	.	.
CASSLGTGNQPQHF	TGTGCCAGCTCACTTGGGACAGGGAATCAGCCCCAGCATTTT	TRBV18	TRBJ1-5	TRBD1	.
CASRGDRGNTEAFF	TGCGCCAGCAGGGGGGACAGGGGGAACACTGAAGCTTTCTTT	TRBV4-1	TRBJ1-1	TRBD1	.
CASSFLLGDTQYF	TGTGCCAGCAGCTTCCTCCTAGGAGATACGCAGTATTTT	TRBV7-6	TRBJ2-3	.	.
CASSLASNRGLENTEAFF	TGTGCCAGCAGCTTGGCCTCGAACAGGGGGCTCGAGAACACTGAAGCTTTCTTT	TRBV5-6	TRBJ1-1	TRBD1	.
CASSLTPQGERDSPLHF	TGTGCCAGCTCACTTACCCCACAGGGGGAGCGCGATTCACCCCTCCACTTT	TRBV18	TRBJ1-6	TRBD1	.
CASSSDRTAGANSNQPQHF	TGTGCCAGCTCATCAGATAGGACGGCTGGGGCAAATAGCAATCAGCCCCAGCATTTT	TRBV18	TRBJ1-5	.	.
CASSELQGFSNQPQHF	TGTGCCAGCAGTGAATTGCAGGGGTTCAGCAATCAGCCCCAGCATTTT	TRBV6-1	TRBJ1-5	.	once
CASSPGGDGYTF	TGTGCCAGCAGCCCGGGGGGGGATGGCTACACCTTC	TRBV6-5	TRBJ1-2	.	.
CASSQDLQVLDEQFF	TGCGCCAGCAGCCAAGATCTCCAGGTTCTGGATGAGCAGTTCTTC	TRBV4-3	TRBJ2-1	.	.
CASSESVTSGSPLHF	TGCGCCAGCAGTGAGTCGGTGACATCTGGATCACCCCTCCACTTT	TRBV10-2	TRBJ1-6	.	.
CATATLGWRAGGPQQETQYF	TGTGCCACCGCTACTCTGGGCTGGAGGGCGGGAGGGCCTCAGCAAGAGACCCAGTACTTC	TRBV27	TRBJ2-5	TRBD2	.
CASSSGTPNSPLHF	TGTGCCAGCAGCTCCGGGACACCGAATTCACCCCTCCACTTT	TRBV7-3	TRBJ1-6	.	few
CAISESLTNTDTQYF	TGTGCCATCAGTGAGTCGCTCACTAACACAGATACGCAGTATTTT	TRBV10-3	TRBJ2-3	.	.
CASSRLTSGRSPNEQFF	TGTGCCAGCAGCCGCCTCACTAGCGGGAGGTCCCCCAATGAGCAGTTCTTC	TRBV14	TRBJ2-1	TRBD2	.
CASREGARQPQHF	TGTGCCAGCAGGGAGGGGGCTCGGCAGCCCCAGCATTTT	TRBV2	TRBJ1-5	TRBD1	.
CASQPEWGPTYEQYF	TGTGCCAGCCAGCCAGAGTGGGGGCCAACCTACGAGCAGTACTTC	TRBV6-5	TRBJ2-7	.	.
CASSYRGRGRYEQYF	TGTGCCAGCAGTTACAGGGGCAGGGGGCGCTACGAGCAGTACTTC	TRBV6-5	TRBJ2-7	TRBD1	once
CASSLERSYGYTF	TGTGCCAGCAGCTTGGAACGGAGCTATGGCTACACCTTC	TRBV5-6	TRBJ1-2	.	.
CASNAGTAAPEQYF	TGCGCCAGCAATGCCGGGACAGCTGCCCCCGAGCAGTACTTC	TRBV5-1	TRBJ2-7	TRBD1	.
CASSWGGAQEQYF	TGTGCCAGCAGCTGGGGGGGGGCGCAAGAGCAGTACTTC	TRBV7-8	TRBJ2-7	.	.
CASSLSPGLSYEQYF	TGTGCCAGCAGCCTAAGCCCAGGGTTAAGTTACGAGCAGTACTTC	TRBV28	TRBJ2-7	.	.
CASSPSQGVEQYF	TGTGCCAGCTCACCATCTCAAGGGGTTGAGCAGTACTTC	TRBV18	TRBJ2-7	.	.
CAWSPTGGNTIYF	TGTGCCTGGAGCCCGACAGGAGGAAACACCATATATTTT	TRBV30	TRBJ1-3	.	.
CASSDSGGANEQFF	TGTGCCAGCAGTGATAGTGGGGGGGCCAATGAGCAGTTCTTC	TRBV2	TRBJ2-1	.	.
CASSLVGQGYGYTF	TGCGCCAGCAGCTTGGTAGGACAGGGTTATGGCTACACCTTC	TRBV5-1	TRBJ1-2	TRBD1	once
CASSGTSGNEQYF	TGTGCCAGTAGCGGGACTAGCGGGAACGAGCAGTACTTC	TRBV19	TRBJ2-7	TRBD2	.
CASSPSERNTEAFF	TGTGCCAGCTCTCCATCGGAGAGGAACACTGAAGCTTTCTTT	TRBV6-5	TRBJ1-1	.	.
CASSQDYRGPRFGYTF	TGTGCCAGCAGCCAAGACTACAGGGGGCCGAGGTTTGGCTACACCTTC	TRBV14	TRBJ1-2	TRBD1	.